Given below is one T cell receptor (beta chain) in context. During its preparation, the TCRbeta library received unique molecular identifiers. TCRdb recomputed calls from the PCR reads with MiXCR, one row per CDR3 protein. The sample lists just over 70,000 distinct CDR3 sequences; about 6.7% were seen once. The data belong to a study of T-cell reconstitution after alpha-beta-depleted transplantation in children. Germline V gene lookup returns CDR1 SNHLY and CDR2 FYNNEI. The ends were cut back, 1 base at V and 0 bases at J, with 9 bases in the middle. This CDR3 region has 15 residues. This specimen consisted of PBMCs from the stem cell graft donor, obtained from the stem cell graft. The sequence was obtained from a human donor who donated a stem cell graft to a child with acute lymphoblastic leukemia. The V gene is TRBV2, the J gene TRBJ1-1; D is ambiguous. CDR3 sequence reads: CASSEVGTMNTEAFF. For the CDR3, the DNA is TGTGCCAGCAGTGAAGTGGGCACGATGAACACTGAAGCTTTCTTT.